This T cell receptor beta chain was sequenced during a study of T cell responses to AZD1222 COVID-19 vaccine. Study background: Second-dose timings of about 4 or about 12 weeks were pooled. Findings of the study overall: Repertoire sampling happened only post peak T cell response. Distributed over spike, vaccine-associated CD4 TCRs predominated at 160-218 and 743-854. The reported proportion of spike-specific TCRs targeting unmutated variant regions was nearly half.

Profiling relied on immunoSEQ multiplex PCR, and the TCRdb table lists in-frame clones only, not all of them. In the table there are 90,000 to 130,000 clones, 86% of which are singletons. Comment on this clone: The antigen remains undetermined.

Germline CDR1 and CDR2: MDHEN and SYDVKM. V lost 8 bases and J lost 6, with 20 bases in between. This CDR3 has 14 amino acids. V gene TRBV28 combines with J gene TRBJ2-7; D unresolved. The sequence came from an adult in good health. The sample consisted of peripheral blood, taken on day 0 of AZD1222 vaccination. This CDR3 reads CASLPALHLREQYF. The DNA of the CDR3 is TGTGCCAGCCTTCCGGCCCTCCATTTACGCGAGCAGTACTTC.